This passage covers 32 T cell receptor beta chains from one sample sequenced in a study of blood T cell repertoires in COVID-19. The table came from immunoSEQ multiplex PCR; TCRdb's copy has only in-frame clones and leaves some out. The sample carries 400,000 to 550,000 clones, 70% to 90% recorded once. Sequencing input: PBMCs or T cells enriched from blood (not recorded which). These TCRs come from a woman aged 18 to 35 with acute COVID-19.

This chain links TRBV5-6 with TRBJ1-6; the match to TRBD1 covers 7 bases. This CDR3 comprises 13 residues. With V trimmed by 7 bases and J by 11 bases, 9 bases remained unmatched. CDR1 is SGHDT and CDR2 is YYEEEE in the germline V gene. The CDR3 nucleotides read TGTGCCAGCGAGACAGGGTCGGGGACACCCCTCCACTTT. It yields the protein CASETGSGTPLHF.

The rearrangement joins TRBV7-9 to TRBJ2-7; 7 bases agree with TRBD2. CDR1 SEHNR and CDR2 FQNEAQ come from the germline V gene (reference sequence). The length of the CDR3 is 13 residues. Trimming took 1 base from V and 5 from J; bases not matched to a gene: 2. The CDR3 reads CASSLGGSHEQYF. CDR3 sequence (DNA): TGTGCCAGCAGCTTAGGCGGGAGTCACGAGCAGTACTTC.

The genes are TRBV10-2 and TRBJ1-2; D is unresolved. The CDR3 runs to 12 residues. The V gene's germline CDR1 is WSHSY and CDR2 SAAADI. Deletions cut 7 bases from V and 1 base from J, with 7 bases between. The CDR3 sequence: CASTTGNYGYTF. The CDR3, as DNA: TGCGCCAGCACGACGGGTAACTATGGCTACACCTTC.

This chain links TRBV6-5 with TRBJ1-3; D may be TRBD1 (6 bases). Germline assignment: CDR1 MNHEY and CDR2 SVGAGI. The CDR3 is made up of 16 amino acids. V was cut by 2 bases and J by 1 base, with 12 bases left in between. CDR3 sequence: CASSYRGKLSGNTIYF. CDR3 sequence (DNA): TGTGCCAGCAGTTACAGGGGGAAGTTGTCTGGAAACACCATATATTTT.

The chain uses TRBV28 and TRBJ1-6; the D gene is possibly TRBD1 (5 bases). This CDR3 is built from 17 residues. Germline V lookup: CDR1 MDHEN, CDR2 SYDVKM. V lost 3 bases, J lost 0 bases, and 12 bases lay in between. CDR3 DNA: TGTGCCAGCAGTTTGGCACCAGACAGCTCCTATAATTCACCCCTCCACTTT. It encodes CASSLAPDSSYNSPLHF.

DNA of the CDR3: TGTGCCAGCAGCCCATCCGGGACATTTAATTCACCCCTCCACTTT. This codes for CASSPSGTFNSPLHF. The rearrangement uses TRBV11-2 and TRBJ1-6, with a tentative D call TRBD1 (6 bases). This CDR3 contains 15 residues. Germline CDR1 reads SGHAT; CDR2 reads FQNNGV. The V end lost 5 bases, the J end lost 6 bases, and 14 bases lay between the germline ends.

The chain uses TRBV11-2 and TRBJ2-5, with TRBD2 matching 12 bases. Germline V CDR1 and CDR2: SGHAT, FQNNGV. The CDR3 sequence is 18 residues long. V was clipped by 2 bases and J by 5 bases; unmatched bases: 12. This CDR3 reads CASSLIGRLAGATETQYF. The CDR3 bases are TGTGCCAGCAGCTTAATAGGCCGACTAGCGGGGGCGACGGAGACCCAGTACTTC.

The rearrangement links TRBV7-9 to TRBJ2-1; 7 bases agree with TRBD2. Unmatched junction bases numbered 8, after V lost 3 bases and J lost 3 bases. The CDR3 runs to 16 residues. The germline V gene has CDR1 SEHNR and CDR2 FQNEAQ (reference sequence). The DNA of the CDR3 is TGTGCCAGCAGCTTGCCCCCTGGGGGGGACTACAATGAGCAGTTCTTC. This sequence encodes CASSLPPGGDYNEQFF.

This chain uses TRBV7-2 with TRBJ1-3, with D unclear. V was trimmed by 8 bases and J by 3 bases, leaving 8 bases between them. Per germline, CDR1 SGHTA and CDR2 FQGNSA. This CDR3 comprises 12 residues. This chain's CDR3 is CASVSDGNTIYF. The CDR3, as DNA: TGTGCCAGCGTCAGCGATGGAAACACCATATATTTT.

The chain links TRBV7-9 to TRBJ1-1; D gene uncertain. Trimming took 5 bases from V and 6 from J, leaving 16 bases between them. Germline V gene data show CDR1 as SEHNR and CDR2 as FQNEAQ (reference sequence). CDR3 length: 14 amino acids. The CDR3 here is CASSLFGERAEAFF. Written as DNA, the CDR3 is TGTGCCAGCAGCCTATTCGGGGAAAGGGCTGAAGCTTTCTTT. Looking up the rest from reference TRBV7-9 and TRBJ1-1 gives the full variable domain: DTGVSQNPRHKITKRGQNVTFRCDPISEHNRLYWYRQTLGQGPEFLTYFQNEAQLEKSRLLSDRFSAERPKGSFSTLEIQRTEQGDSAMYLCASSLFGERAEAFFGQGTRLTVV.

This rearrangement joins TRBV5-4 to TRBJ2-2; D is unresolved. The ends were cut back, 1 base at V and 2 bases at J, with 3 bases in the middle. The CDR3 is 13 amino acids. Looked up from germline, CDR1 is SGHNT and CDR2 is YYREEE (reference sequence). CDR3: CASSLLNTGELFF. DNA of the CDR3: TGTGCCAGCAGCTTGCTAAACACCGGGGAGCTGTTTTTT. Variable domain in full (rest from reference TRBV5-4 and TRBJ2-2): ETGVTQSPTHLIKTRGQQVTLRCSSQSGHNTVSWYQQALGQGPQFIFQYYREEENGRGNFPPRFSGLQFPNYSSELNVNALELDDSALYLCASSLLNTGELFFGEGSRLTVL.

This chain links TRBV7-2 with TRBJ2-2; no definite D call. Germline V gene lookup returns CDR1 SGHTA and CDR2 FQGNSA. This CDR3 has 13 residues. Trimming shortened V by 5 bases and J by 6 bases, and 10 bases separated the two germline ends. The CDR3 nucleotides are TGTGCCAGCAGCGCTCAGGCGTCCGGGGAGCTGTTTTTT. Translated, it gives CASSAQASGELFF.

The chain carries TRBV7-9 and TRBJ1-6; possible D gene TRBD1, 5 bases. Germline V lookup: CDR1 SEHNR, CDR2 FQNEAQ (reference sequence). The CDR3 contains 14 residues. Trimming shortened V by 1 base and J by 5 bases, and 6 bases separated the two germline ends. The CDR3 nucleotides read TGTGCCAGCAGCTTAGTAGGGGATAATTCACCCCTCCACTTT. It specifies CASSLVGDNSPLHF.

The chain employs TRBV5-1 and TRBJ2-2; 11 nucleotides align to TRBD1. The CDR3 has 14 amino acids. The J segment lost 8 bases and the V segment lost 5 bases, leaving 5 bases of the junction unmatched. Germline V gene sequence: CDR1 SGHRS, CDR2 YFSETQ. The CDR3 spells CASRGQGAGGELFF. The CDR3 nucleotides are TGCGCCAGCAGAGGACAGGGGGCTGGAGGGGAGCTGTTTTTT.

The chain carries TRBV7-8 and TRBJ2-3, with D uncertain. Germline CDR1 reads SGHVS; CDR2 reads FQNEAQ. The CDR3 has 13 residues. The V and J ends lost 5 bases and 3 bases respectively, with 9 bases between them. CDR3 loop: CASSRRMTDTQYF. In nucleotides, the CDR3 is TGTGCCAGCAGCCGCAGGATGACAGATACGCAGTATTTT.

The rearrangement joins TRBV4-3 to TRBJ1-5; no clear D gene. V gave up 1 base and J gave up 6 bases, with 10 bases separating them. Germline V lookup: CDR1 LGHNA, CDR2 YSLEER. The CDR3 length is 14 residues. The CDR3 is CASSQGATSQPQHF. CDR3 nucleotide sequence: TGCGCCAGCAGCCAAGGGGCTACTAGTCAGCCCCAGCATTTT.

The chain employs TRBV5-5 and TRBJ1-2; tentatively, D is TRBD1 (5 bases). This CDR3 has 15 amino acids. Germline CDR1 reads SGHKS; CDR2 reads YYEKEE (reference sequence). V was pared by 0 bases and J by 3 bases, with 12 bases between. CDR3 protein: CASSLEVQGDYGYTF. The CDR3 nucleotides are TGTGCCAGCAGCTTGGAGGTCCAGGGCGACTATGGCTACACCTTC.

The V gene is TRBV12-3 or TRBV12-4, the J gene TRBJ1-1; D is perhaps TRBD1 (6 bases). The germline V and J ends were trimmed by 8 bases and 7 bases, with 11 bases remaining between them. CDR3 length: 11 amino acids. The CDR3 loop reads CASSRTVEAFF. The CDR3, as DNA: TGTGCCAGCTCCCGGACAGTTGAAGCTTTCTTT.

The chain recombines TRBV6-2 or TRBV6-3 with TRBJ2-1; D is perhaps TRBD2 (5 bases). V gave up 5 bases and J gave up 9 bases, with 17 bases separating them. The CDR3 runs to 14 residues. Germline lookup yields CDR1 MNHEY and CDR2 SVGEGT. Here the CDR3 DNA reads TGTGCCAGCAGTCCACTAGAAGTTCTCGGTGAGCAGTTCTTC. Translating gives CASSPLEVLGEQFF.

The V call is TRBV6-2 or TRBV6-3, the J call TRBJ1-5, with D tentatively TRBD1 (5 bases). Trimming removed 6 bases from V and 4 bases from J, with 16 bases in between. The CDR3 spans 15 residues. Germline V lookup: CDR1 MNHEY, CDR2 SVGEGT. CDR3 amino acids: CASSRWGGENQPQHF. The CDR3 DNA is TGTGCCAGCAGCCGATGGGGCGGGGAGAATCAGCCCCAGCATTTT.

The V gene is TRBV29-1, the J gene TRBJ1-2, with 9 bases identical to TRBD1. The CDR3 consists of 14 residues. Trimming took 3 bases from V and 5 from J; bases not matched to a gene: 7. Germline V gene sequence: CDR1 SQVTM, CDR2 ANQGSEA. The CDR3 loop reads CSVDILQGAYGYTF. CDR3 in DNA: TGCAGCGTTGACATTTTACAGGGGGCGTATGGCTACACCTTC.

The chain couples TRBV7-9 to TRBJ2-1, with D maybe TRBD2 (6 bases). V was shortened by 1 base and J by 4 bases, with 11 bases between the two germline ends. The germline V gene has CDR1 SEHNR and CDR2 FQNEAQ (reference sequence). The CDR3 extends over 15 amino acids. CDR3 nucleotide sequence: TGTGCCAGCAGCTTAGAGCGGGTTATATACAATGAGCAGTTCTTC. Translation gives CASSLERVIYNEQFF. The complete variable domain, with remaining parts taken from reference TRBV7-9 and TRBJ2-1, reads DTGVSQNPRHKITKRGQNVTFRCDPISEHNRLYWYRQTLGQGPEFLTYFQNEAQLEKSRLLSDRFSAERPKGSFSTLEIQRTEQGDSAMYLCASSLERVIYNEQFFGPGTRLTVL.

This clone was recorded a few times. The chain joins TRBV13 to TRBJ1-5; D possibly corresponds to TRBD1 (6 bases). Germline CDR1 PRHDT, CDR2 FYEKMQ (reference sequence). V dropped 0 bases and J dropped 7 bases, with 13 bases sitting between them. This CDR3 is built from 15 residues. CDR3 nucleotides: TGTGCCAGCAGCTTAGGACAGGGTTCAGGCCAGCCCCAGCATTTT. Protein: CASSLGQGSGQPQHF. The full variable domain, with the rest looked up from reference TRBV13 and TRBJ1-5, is AAGVIQSPRHLIKEKRETATLKCYPIPRHDTVYWYQQGPGQDPQFLISFYEKMQSDKGSIPDRFSAQQFSDYHSELNMSSLELGDSALYFCASSLGQGSGQPQHFGDGTRLSIL.

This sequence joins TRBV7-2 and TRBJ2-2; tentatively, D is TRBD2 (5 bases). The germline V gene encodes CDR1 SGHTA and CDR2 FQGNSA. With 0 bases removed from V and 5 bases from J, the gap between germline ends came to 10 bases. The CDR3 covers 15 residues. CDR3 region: CASSLAGVWTGELFF. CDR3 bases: TGTGCCAGCAGCTTAGCGGGAGTCTGGACCGGGGAGCTGTTTTTT.

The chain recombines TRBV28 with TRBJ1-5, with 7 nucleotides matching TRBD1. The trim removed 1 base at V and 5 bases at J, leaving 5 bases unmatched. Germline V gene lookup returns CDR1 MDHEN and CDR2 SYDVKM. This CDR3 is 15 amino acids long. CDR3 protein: CASSLYRGQDQPQHF. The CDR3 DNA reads TGTGCCAGCAGTTTATACAGGGGCCAGGATCAGCCCCAGCATTTT.

CDR3 region: CASSEAYSRRVSNQPQHF. The CDR3 bases are TGTGCCAGCAGTGAAGCGTACAGCAGGAGGGTGAGCAATCAGCCCCAGCATTTT. The J gene is TRBJ1-5, the V gene TRBV6-1; no firm D call. The CDR3 totals 18 residues. Trimming removed 0 bases from V and 1 base from J, with 16 bases in between. CDR1 is MNHNS and CDR2 is SASEGT in the germline V gene.

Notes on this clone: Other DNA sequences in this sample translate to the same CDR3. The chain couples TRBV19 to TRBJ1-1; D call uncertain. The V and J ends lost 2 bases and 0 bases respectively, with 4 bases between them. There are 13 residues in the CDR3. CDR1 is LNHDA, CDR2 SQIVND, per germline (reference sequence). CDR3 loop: CASSISVNTEAFF. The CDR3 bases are TGTGCCAGTAGTATATCGGTGAACACTGAAGCTTTCTTT.

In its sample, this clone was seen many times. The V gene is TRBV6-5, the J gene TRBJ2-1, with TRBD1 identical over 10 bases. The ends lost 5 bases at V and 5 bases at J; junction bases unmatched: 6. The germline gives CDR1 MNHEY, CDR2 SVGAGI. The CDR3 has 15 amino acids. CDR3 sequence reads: CASSLWDRGHNEQFF. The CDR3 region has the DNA TGTGCCAGCAGTCTATGGGACAGGGGCCACAATGAGCAGTTCTTC.

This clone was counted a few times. The CDR3 nucleotides read TGCGCCAGCAGCCCCACAGGGGAAGGGAGCAATCAGCCCCAGCATTTT. This gives the protein CASSPTGEGSNQPQHF. The chain carries TRBV5-1 and TRBJ1-5; 7 bases are shared with TRBD1. The CDR3 loop spans 16 amino acids. Trimming removed 4 bases from V and 1 base from J; junction bases left unmatched: 8. Germline V gives CDR1 SGHRS, CDR2 YFSETQ.

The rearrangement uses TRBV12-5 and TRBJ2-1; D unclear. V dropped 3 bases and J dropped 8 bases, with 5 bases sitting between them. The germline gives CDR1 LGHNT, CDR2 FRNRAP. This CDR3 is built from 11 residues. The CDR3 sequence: CASGLDYEQFF. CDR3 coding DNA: TGTGCTAGTGGTTTAGACTATGAGCAGTTCTTC.

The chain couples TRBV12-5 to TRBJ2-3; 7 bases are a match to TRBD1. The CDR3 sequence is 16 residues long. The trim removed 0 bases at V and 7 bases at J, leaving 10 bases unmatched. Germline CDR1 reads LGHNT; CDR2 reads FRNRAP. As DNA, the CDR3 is TGTGCTAGTGGTTTGGTAGGGGGCAAGACCCGGAATACGCAGTATTTT. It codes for CASGLVGGKTRNTQYF.

The CDR3 loop is CASSLAPGGRSGNTIYF. In DNA form, the CDR3 reads TGTGCCAGCAGCTTAGCGCCCGGAGGGCGCTCGGGAAACACCATATATTTT. The chain employs TRBV7-6 and TRBJ1-3; D gene ambiguous. This CDR3 is 17 amino acids long. V lost 0 bases, J lost 4 bases, and 16 bases lay in between. CDR1 and CDR2 from the germline V gene are SGHVS and FNYEAQ.